This T cell receptor beta chain was identified during a study of Graves' ophthalmopathy and Graves' hyperthyroidism. About the study: Peripheral blood (taken before any treatment) was collected at initial diagnosis.

Amplification targeted the TCR beta CDR3 regions, with RNA transcripts as the source material. HTBI-primed RT-PCR formed the first round, and a multiplex PCR formed the second. TCRdb re-called the multiplex PCR reads through MiXCR, storing one row per CDR3 protein. This table holds 400,000 to 500,000 distinct CDR3 sequences, under 25% found once. CDR1 and CDR2 (germline): DFQATT, SNEGSKA (reference sequence). The CDR3 length is 12 residues. V was clipped by 3 bases and J by 4 bases, with 9 bases between them. Ophthalmopathy not arising within 18 months of follow-up defined hyperthyroidism as stable. A volume of about 9.7 ml of fresh peripheral blood supplied the PBMCs. Comment on this clonotype: Its specificity is not known.

Study results and limitations: Most clonotypes expanded in thyroid above 0.001 frequency were present in blood too.

The clonotype was recovered from a woman aged 18-29 years with stable Graves' hyperthyroidism. The rearrangement uses TRBV20-1 and TRBJ2-5; no clear D. What was sequenced was peripheral blood. CDR3 sequence (DNA): TGCAGTGCTAGTGGGCCGGGAGAGACCCAGTACTTC. Its translation: CSASGPGETQYF.